The 22 T cell receptor beta chains in this list originate from one sample, sequenced in a study of beta chain features in type 1 diabetes. Expressed TCRB transcripts were sequenced because the isolated RNA had all been reverse transcribed beforehand. Profiling relied on immunoSEQ multiplex PCR, and the TCRdb table lists in-frame clones only, not all of them. The sample contains about 660,000 clones, around an eighth of which appear only once. General study results and limits: In all four CD4+ subsets, TCRB CDR3 length was significantly, moderately reduced in type 1 diabetes.

These receptors lack a known antigen. Sequences were obtained from naive CD4+ T cells from blood. The receptors shown here come from a man aged 18 to 30 with type 1 diabetes.

The genes are TRBV18 and TRBJ2-2; D not certain. This CDR3 spans 12 amino acids. The V end was cut by 3 bases, the J end by 7 bases, with 6 bases between. Germline CDR1 KGHSH, CDR2 LQKENI. The CDR3 spells CASSPRDGELFF. The CDR3 nucleotides read TGTGCCAGCTCACCTAGGGACGGGGAGCTGTTTTTT.

This clone was seen more than once but under ten times. A junction boundary mismatches the germline segment, possibly from a read error. This chain uses TRBV20-1 with TRBJ1-3; D unresolved. Germline lookup yields CDR1 DFQATT and CDR2 SNEGSKA (reference sequence). The CDR3 totals 11 residues. This CDR3 is CSARILADIRF. For the CDR3, the DNA is TGCAGTGCTAGAATTTTGGCAGATATACGTTTT.

This clone appeared a few times. The CDR3 region is CASSDAWNTEAFF. The DNA for the CDR3 is TGCGCCAGCTCCGACGCATGGAACACTGAAGCTTTCTTT. The chain has TRBV4-3 and TRBJ1-1, with D hard to call. The CDR3 has 13 amino acids. Trimming shortened V by 8 bases and J by 1 base, and 11 bases separated the two germline ends. Germline CDR1 LGHNA, CDR2 YSLEER.

The chain uses TRBV5-4 and TRBJ2-7; 10 bases map to TRBD1. V lost 2 bases, J lost 3 bases, and 5 bases stayed unmatched. Germline assignment: CDR1 SGHNT and CDR2 YYREEE (reference sequence). The CDR3 extends over 15 amino acids. The CDR3 coding sequence is TGTGCCAGCAGCTTTCCGGGACAGGGGTTCTACGAGCAGTACTTC. Translation: CASSFPGQGFYEQYF.

V gene TRBV5-4 combines with J gene TRBJ2-5; maybe TRBD1 (6 bases). The V and J ends lost 4 bases and 1 base respectively, with 8 bases between them. The CDR3 contains 13 residues. Germline V gene lookup returns CDR1 SGHNT and CDR2 YYREEE (reference sequence). The CDR3: CASSTDSQETQYF. CDR3 nucleotides: TGTGCCAGCAGCACGGACAGCCAAGAGACCCAGTACTTC.

The CDR3 DNA sequence: TGCGCCAGCAGCCGCCCTTTTTCGGGACTAGCGGGAAAAGAGACCCAGTACTTC. It specifies CASSRPFSGLAGKETQYF. This rearrangement joins TRBV4-1 to TRBJ2-5; TRBD2 aligns across 13 bases. CDR1 is MGHRA and CDR2 is YSYEKL in the germline V gene. V gave up 4 bases and J gave up 3 bases; unmatched junction bases: 11. CDR3 length equals 18 residues.

The chain is built from TRBV11-2 and TRBJ2-5, with 8 bases identical to TRBD1. The CDR3 spans 15 residues. Germline assignment: CDR1 SGHAT and CDR2 FQNNGV. After removal of 3 bases from V and 9 bases from J, the junction contained 12 bases not matched to a gene. The DNA of the CDR3 is TGTGCCAGCAGCTTCGCAGGACAGGGTTCTGCGGCCCAGTACTTC. Translation gives CASSFAGQGSAAQYF.

The chain recombines TRBV11-2 with TRBJ2-4; D ambiguous. Germline V gene sequence: CDR1 SGHAT, CDR2 FQNNGV. CDR3 length equals 17 residues. V lost 4 bases to trimming and J lost 0 bases, with 16 bases between them. CDR3 loop: CASSSLPGSLAKNIQYF. The CDR3 nucleotides are TGTGCCAGCAGCTCCCTCCCTGGCAGCCTAGCCAAAAACATTCAGTACTTC.

Note on this clone: This sample also contains other DNA sequences that code for the same CDR3. As DNA, the CDR3 is TGTGCCAGCAGTCCTGGGACCAAAAACATTCAGTACTTC. Translation: CASSPGTKNIQYF. The chain uses TRBV2 and TRBJ2-4; D remains unclear. Germline V gene lookup returns CDR1 SNHLY and CDR2 FYNNEI. V was shortened by 5 bases and J by 2 bases, with 7 bases between the two germline ends. The CDR3 sequence is 13 residues long. The full variable domain, completed using reference TRBV2 and TRBJ2-4, is EPEVTQTPSHQVTQMGQEVILRCVPISNHLYFYWYRQILGQKVEFLVSFYNNEISEKSEIFDDQFSVERPDGSNFTLKIRSTKLEDSAMYFCASSPGTKNIQYFGAGTRLSVL.

The chain carries TRBV4-3 and TRBJ2-7, with 9 bases aligning to TRBD1. The CDR3 covers 19 residues. Germline lookup yields CDR1 LGHNA and CDR2 YSLEER. V lost 4 bases, J lost 2 bases, and 18 bases stayed unmatched. In DNA form, the CDR3 reads TGCGCCAGCAGCCTGACTCCGGGACAGGGAAAGAACTGGGCCTACGAGCAGTACTTC. Encoded protein: CASSLTPGQGKNWAYEQYF.

This clone was seen only a few times. The junction and the germline gene differ at one end; a read error may be behind it. The chain recombines TRBV6-1 with TRBJ2-7; TRBD1 matches 8 bases. The CDR3 length is 14 residues. Germline V gives CDR1 MNHNS, CDR2 SASEGT. CDR3 protein: CASNEQGVAYEQYF. The CDR3 bases are TGTGCCAGCAATGAACAGGGGGTCGCCTACGAGCAGTACTTC.

This clone was seen a handful of times. The chain links TRBV14 to TRBJ2-2; TRBD1 is a possible D gene (5 bases). V was clipped by 4 bases and J by 6 bases, with 12 bases between them. Per the germline V gene, CDR1 is SGHDN and CDR2 is FVKESK. This CDR3 has 14 residues. The CDR3 reads CASSPRRDSGELFF. CDR3 bases: TGTGCCAGCAGCCCCCGCAGGGATTCCGGGGAGCTGTTTTTT.

The V gene is TRBV29-1, the J gene TRBJ2-5; D is possibly TRBD1 (5 bases). CDR1 is SQVTM, CDR2 ANQGSEA, per germline. V was pared by 2 bases and J by 5 bases, with 12 bases between. The CDR3 is 13 amino acids. CDR3 coding DNA: TGCAGCGTTGAAAAGGGGATGAGGGAGACCCAGTACTTC. Translation gives CSVEKGMRETQYF.

This clone was detected only a few times. The chain couples TRBV5-4 to TRBJ1-5, with a tentative D call TRBD1 (6 bases). The V and J ends lost 4 bases and 2 bases respectively, with 13 bases between them. CDR1 and CDR2 from the germline V gene are SGHNT and YYREEE (reference sequence). This CDR3 comprises 15 residues. In DNA, the CDR3 is TGTGCCAGCAGCCTGGGAGGGGGTCGCAATCAGCCCCAGCATTTT. This codes for CASSLGGGRNQPQHF.

The chain is built from TRBV30 and TRBJ1-2; a possible D gene is TRBD1 (5 bases). The CDR3 extends over 14 amino acids. Germline V CDR1 and CDR2: GTSNPN, SVGIG (reference sequence). Trimming removed 1 base at V and 0 bases at J, with 9 bases between. The CDR3 DNA reads TGTGCCTGGAGTGGTCCAGGGTCTAACTATGGCTACACCTTC. The encoded protein is CAWSGPGSNYGYTF.

J is TRBJ2-1 and V is TRBV2, with TRBD1 matching over 7 bases. The CDR3 extends over 14 amino acids. V trimming: 5 bases; J trimming: 3 bases; junction bases outside the gene matches: 4. Germline V gene lookup returns CDR1 SNHLY and CDR2 FYNNEI. The CDR3 DNA follows: TGTGCCAGCAGTATGACAGGGTTCTACAATGAGCAGTTCTTC. Protein: CASSMTGFYNEQFF. The whole variable domain, filled in from reference TRBV2 and TRBJ2-1, reads EPEVTQTPSHQVTQMGQEVILRCVPISNHLYFYWYRQILGQKVEFLVSFYNNEISEKSEIFDDQFSVERPDGSNFTLKIRSTKLEDSAMYFCASSMTGFYNEQFFGPGTRLTVL.

Only a few counts were recorded for this clone. The chain couples TRBV27 to TRBJ2-3; D may match TRBD1 or TRBD2 (5 bases each). CDR1 is MNHEY, CDR2 SMNVEV, per germline (reference sequence). With 2 bases removed from V and 8 bases from J, the gap between germline ends came to 23 bases. This CDR3 has 17 amino acids. CDR3 sequence: CASSLRYSRDRGGTQYF. CDR3 DNA: TGTGCCAGCAGTTTAAGGTACTCTCGGGACCGCGGTGGTACGCAGTATTTT.

J is TRBJ2-3 and V is TRBV6-5; 11 nucleotides align to TRBD1. The CDR3 is 14 amino acids. The trim removed 9 bases at V and 2 bases at J, leaving 4 bases unmatched. CDR1 and CDR2 (germline): MNHEY, SVGAGI. As DNA, the CDR3 is TGTGCCAGTAGGACAGGGGGCTTCACAGATACGCAGTATTTT. It translates to CASRTGGFTDTQYF.

This clone was seen a handful of times. The genes are TRBV11-1 and TRBJ2-2, with D unresolved. Trimming left V 2 bases short and J 5 bases short, with 9 bases between. This CDR3 spans 14 amino acids. CDR1 and CDR2 (germline): SGHAT, FQDESV (reference sequence). The CDR3 DNA is TGTGCCAGCAGCTTAATGGAGCAGACCGGGGAGCTGTTTTTT. This codes for CASSLMEQTGELFF.

The sample holds a few counts of this clone. V gene TRBV11-3 combines with J gene TRBJ2-3; 7 bases agree with TRBD1. CDR1 is SGHNT, CDR2 YENEEA, per germline. The ends lost 5 bases at V and 4 bases at J; junction bases unmatched: 6. The length of the CDR3 is 14 residues. The DNA of the CDR3 is TGTGCCAGCAGCATGGGACAGAACTCAGATACGCAGTATTTT. Its translation is CASSMGQNSDTQYF.

This clone was detected only a few times. The chain joins TRBV2 to TRBJ2-3; 8 bases match TRBD2. CDR1 is SNHLY and CDR2 is FYNNEI in the germline V gene. Germline trimming cut 6 bases from V and 5 bases from J; bases unmatched to any gene: 7. The CDR3 is 14 residues long. The CDR3 region is CASSESGRGDTQYF. The CDR3 bases are TGTGCCAGCAGCGAGAGCGGGAGAGGAGATACGCAGTATTTT.

Only a few counts were recorded for this clone. The J gene is TRBJ2-1, the V gene TRBV27; 9 nucleotides match TRBD2. Per germline, CDR1 MNHEY and CDR2 SMNVEV (reference sequence). J was trimmed by 2 bases and V by 5 bases; bases with no gene match: 4. The CDR3 sequence is 15 residues long. The CDR3 nucleotides are TGTGCCAGCAGTGGTCTAGCGGGGACCTACAATGAGCAGTTCTTC. This codes for CASSGLAGTYNEQFF.